This T cell receptor beta chain was sequenced during a study of T cells after yellow fever vaccination. Using its own MiXCR run on the 5' RACE reads, TCRdb lists one record per CDR3 protein. The sample holds 500,000 to 700,000 distinct CDR3 sequences, 15% to 20% seen once. This sequence originates from a young man who received the YFV17D yellow fever vaccine. The sample here was PBMCs, taken 15 days after the yellow fever booster vaccination.

CDR3 residues: CASSQQGLGNSPLHF. CDR3 DNA: TGTGCCAGCAGCCAACAGGGGCTGGGTAATTCACCCCTCCACTTT. This chain connects TRBV14 to TRBJ1-6; a weak D match, TRBD1 (6 bases). Germline V gene data show CDR1 as SGHDN and CDR2 as FVKESK. The CDR3 sequence is 15 residues long. Deletions cut 2 bases from V and 6 bases from J, with 11 bases between. Using reference TRBV14 and TRBJ1-6 for the parts outside the CDR3, the full variable domain is EAGVTQFPSHSVIEKGQTVTLRCDPISGHDNLYWYRRVMGKEIKFLLHFVKESKQDESGMPNNRFLAERTGGTYSTLKVQPAELEDSGVYFCASSQQGLGNSPLHFGNGTRLTVT.